This TCR beta chain is drawn from a study of spatial heterogeneity in lung cancer. Study-level information: On average, each unique TCR and UMI combination appeared more than ten times in raw reads.

A single record per CDR3 protein comes from TCRdb applying MiXCR to the 5' RACE reads. In the table there are more than 45,000 distinct CDR3 sequences, roughly 5.2% of which are singletons. Many counts were recorded for this clonotype. Regarding time point: sample taken at primary tumor resection. Samples were donated by 72 untreated early-stage non-small cell lung cancer patients. This sample comprised PBMCs, obtained at surgery. The sequence was obtained from a male donor with early-stage non-small cell lung cancer.

The CDR3 region has the DNA TGTGCCAGCAGCCTCCAGGGGAACCCCCACTACGAGCAGTACTTC. This translates into CASSLQGNPHYEQYF. The V and J genes are TRBV6-5 and TRBJ2-7, with D possibly TRBD1 on 6 matching bases. This CDR3 is built from 15 residues. V was pared by 6 bases and J by 3 bases, with 18 bases between. Germline CDR1 is MNHEY and CDR2 is SVGAGI.